This passage covers 14 T cell receptor beta chains from one sample sequenced in a study of blood T cell repertoires in COVID-19 (dated by TCRdb to 2018 to 2020). Libraries came from the immunoSEQ multiplex PCR assay. Sourced from immuneACCESS, this table was stored by TCRdb with only in-frame sequences that have V and J called. A share of the clones is absent; for the studies checked, an unresolved V gene accounts for under half, and the remainder has no known explanation. This sample has 95,000 to 150,000 clones in its table, and about 80% of those were observed once. Together, the top ten hold roughly 35% of the sample. Sequenced input: peripheral blood. These receptor sequences come from a man aged 35 to 55 with active or convalescent COVID-19.

This chain links TRBV6-5 with TRBJ1-1; D may be TRBD1 (6 bases). The ends were cut back, 0 bases at V and 1 base at J, with 12 bases in the middle. The CDR3 contains 16 residues. The germline V gene encodes CDR1 MNHEY and CDR2 SVGAGI. CDR3 sequence (DNA): TGTGCCAGCAGTTACTCAATTTTCAGGGGGAACACTGAAGCTTTCTTT. Its translation is CASSYSIFRGNTEAFF.

This clone appeared a single time. This chain uses TRBV4-3 with TRBJ2-3; 9 positions agree with TRBD2. The CDR3 runs 17 residues. Germline assignment: CDR1 LGHNA and CDR2 YSLEER. V trimming: 1 base; J trimming: 2 bases; junction bases outside the gene matches: 7. CDR3 sequence reads: CASSQVYAGGYTDTQYF. The CDR3 DNA follows: TGCGCCAGCAGCCAAGTATACGCGGGGGGGTACACAGATACGCAGTATTTT.

The V gene is TRBV12-3 or TRBV12-4, the J gene TRBJ2-1, with 10 bases identical to TRBD1. With 5 bases clipped from V and 13 bases from J, the junction kept 5 bases outside the gene matches. This CDR3 region has 12 residues. CDR3 sequence (DNA): TGTGCCAGCAGTGGGACAGGGGTTGAACAGTTCTTC. Protein: CASSGTGVEQFF.

J is TRBJ1-2 and V is TRBV28; tentatively, D is TRBD1 (5 bases). V was clipped by 2 bases and J by 8 bases, with 9 bases between them. Germline CDR1 and CDR2: MDHEN and SYDVKM. CDR3 length: 12 amino acids. As DNA, the CDR3 is TGTGCCAGCAGTTTAAAGGGGAACGGCTACACCTTC. Translating it yields CASSLKGNGYTF.

The rearrangement joins TRBV4-2 to TRBJ2-1, with TRBD2 matching 7 bases. Looked up from germline, CDR1 is LGHNA and CDR2 is YNFKEQ. After removal of 1 base from V and 9 bases from J, the junction contained 18 bases not matched to a gene. This CDR3 spans 18 amino acids. CDR3 in amino acids: CASSQGGTAGVGLGEQFF. CDR3 DNA: TGTGCCAGCAGCCAAGGGGGTACGGCGGGAGTAGGTTTAGGTGAGCAGTTCTTC.

The chain recombines TRBV19 with TRBJ1-1; D uncertain. The CDR3 spans 13 residues. Trimming removed 6 bases at V and 8 bases at J, with 16 bases between. Germline V gives CDR1 LNHDA, CDR2 SQIVND (reference sequence). CDR3 DNA sequence: TGTGCCAGTAGCCCGCTGGCACGGAGGGAAGCTTTCTTT. This encodes CASSPLARREAFF.

The chain uses TRBV18 and TRBJ2-3, with D possibly matching TRBD1 (5 bases). The V end was cut by 2 bases, the J end by 5 bases, with 17 bases between. The CDR3 has 16 residues. Germline CDR1 KGHSH, CDR2 LQKENI. In DNA form, the CDR3 reads TGTGCCAGCTCACCAAGAAGGGGTACGGCCGGAGATACGCAGTATTTT. Amino acid sequence: CASSPRRGTAGDTQYF.

Only one count was recorded for this clone. The chain has TRBV5-1 and TRBJ1-4; 7 bases are a match to TRBD1. From germline, CDR1 is SGHRS and CDR2 YFSETQ. The CDR3 totals 15 residues. Trimming removed 5 bases from V and 5 bases from J; junction bases left unmatched: 9. The CDR3 region has the DNA TGCGCCAGCAGTTGGGCCGGGACAGAAAATGAAAAACTGTTTTTT. Amino acid sequence: CASSWAGTENEKLFF.

This chain links TRBV5-4 with TRBJ2-2; no firm D call. CDR1 is SGHNT, CDR2 YYREEE, per germline (reference sequence). The CDR3 spans 17 residues. V lost 2 bases to trimming and J lost 4 bases, with 18 bases between them. CDR3 nucleotides: TGTGCCAGCAGCTTTGGTTTTAGAGGTCTGGGCACCGGGGAGCTGTTTTTT. Its translation: CASSFGFRGLGTGELFF.

CDR3 sequence: CAWSSLGVNYGYTF. The CDR3 coding sequence is TGTGCCTGGAGTTCCTTAGGGGTTAACTATGGCTACACCTTC. This chain links TRBV30 with TRBJ1-2; TRBD1 might be the D (5 bases). The germline V and J ends were trimmed by 2 bases and 1 base, with 11 bases remaining between them. In germline, CDR1 is GTSNPN, CDR2 SVGIG (reference sequence). There are 14 residues in the CDR3.

V is TRBV19 and J is TRBJ1-2; D is uncertain. V was shortened by 4 bases and J by 3 bases, with 9 bases between the two germline ends. Germline CDR1 LNHDA, CDR2 SQIVND (reference sequence). The CDR3 loop spans 13 amino acids. The DNA of the CDR3 is TGTGCCAGTAGTAATGAGGAATACTATGGCTACACCTTC. Translated, it gives CASSNEEYYGYTF.

V usage is TRBV2 and J usage is TRBJ1-2; D gene unclear. In germline, CDR1 is SNHLY, CDR2 FYNNEI. The CDR3 is made up of 11 amino acids. The V end was cut by 7 bases, the J end by 6 bases, with 9 bases between. The CDR3 coding sequence is TGTGCCAGCAAGTACAGTCATGGCTACACCTTC. Its protein is CASKYSHGYTF.

This chain uses TRBV7-9 with TRBJ1-6, with 10 bases that match TRBD1. V was clipped by 5 bases and J by 2 bases; unmatched bases: 6. The CDR3 runs 17 residues. Per germline, CDR1 SEHNR and CDR2 FQNEAQ (reference sequence). Here the CDR3 reads CASSTRDRGTYNSPLHF. For the CDR3, the DNA is TGTGCCAGCAGCACCCGGGACAGGGGCACCTATAATTCACCCCTCCACTTT.

This chain uses TRBV12-3 or TRBV12-4 with TRBJ1-2, with a weak D call TRBD1 (5 bases). V dropped 3 bases and J dropped 13 bases, with 9 bases sitting between them. CDR3 length: 10 residues. CDR3 residues: CASSLRGVTF. The CDR3 DNA is TGTGCCAGCAGTTTGCGGGGGGTCACCTTC.